This TCR beta chain was captured by sequencing in a study of Graves' ophthalmopathy and Graves' hyperthyroidism (dated by TCRdb to 2017 to 2018). A note on the overall study: Stable hyperthyroidism was defined as no progression to ophthalmopathy within 18 months of follow-up. The independent validation cohort included about 19 hyperthyroidism patients plus 17 patients who later progressed from hyperthyroidism to ophthalmopathy. To explore V-J signatures that separate ophthalmopathy from hyperthyroidism, a discovery set of 95 to 100 patients was enrolled, consisting of more than 40 with ophthalmopathy and under 65 with stable hyperthyroidism. Once sampling was done, hyperthyroidism patients were given methimazole at a starting dose of 30 mg daily, while ophthalmopathy patients were given high-dose intravenous methylprednisolone. To tell Graves' ophthalmopathy apart from Graves' hyperthyroidism, and to predict which patients would progress to ophthalmopathy, the study relied on TCR beta repertoire signatures. In total, approximately 140 blood samples were TCR-sequenced: approximately 40 ophthalmopathy, over 70 hyperthyroidism and roughly 17 hyperthyroidism-to-ophthalmopathy patients. In five or six hyperthyroidism patients, T-cell repertoires of thyroid tissue and blood were compared. General study outcomes and caveats: Most expanded thyroid clonotypes with a frequency above 0.001 also appeared in blood, which suggests that blood repertoires may reflect the immune response in the thyroid. No statistical method was used to predetermine the sample size, and group allocation was not hidden from the investigators. In validation, the model predicted ophthalmopathy progression with 55% to 71% sensitivity and roughly 72% specificity; roughly 12 predicted patients were CT-confirmed with GO in a median of approximately six months. In cross-validation, the 13-signature model distinguished ophthalmopathy from stable hyperthyroidism with 85% to 90% sensitivity and about 84% specificity, and in the test set the corresponding values were approximately 79% and 70%.

TCR beta CDR3 regions were amplified from RNA transcripts for repertoire sequencing. A first-round RT-PCR used HTBI primers with the Qiagen OneStep RT-PCR kit, followed by a second-round multiplex PCR, size selection and purification. The libraries underwent paired-end sequencing with 100 bp reads on an Illumina HiSeq2000. In the original analysis: Reads were processed with SOAPnuke, discarding reads with adapters, uncalled bases, mean Phred below 15, or no exact constant-primer or identifier match. COPE v1.2.5 was used to merge high-quality paired reads. Each unique nucleotide sequence was treated as a clonotype, and MiTCR v1.1 was used to align the clonotypes to the IMGT TRB V, D and J references. Analysis was restricted to V-J combinations with a frequency above 0.0001, which covered approximately 99% of repertoires. A TCR clonal expansion and chaos score per V-J combination was defined as the ratio of F50 clonal expansion to chaos observed in the TCRdist matrix. Welch's t-statistics and random forest were used to reduce the features to some 13 V-J combinations, which were then used as input to a naive Bayes classifier. The Morisita-Horn index was used to measure how similar the thyroid and blood repertoires were. The public reads were run again by TCRdb, first through fastp at Q25 and then through MiXCR, and only productive beta chains were kept. Duplicate CDR3 protein sequences are folded into a single record with the most common DNA and genes. For this entry, the V and J calls and clone size follow TCRdb and not the study's own pipeline. Present in this sample are a few hundred thousand distinct CDR3 sequences, 35% to 45% of which were seen just once. About 4.6% of the sample comes from the top ten.

The hyperthyroidism patients were 18 to 65 years old and newly diagnosed, with a disease duration of less than 2 months. Patients with other autoimmune diseases, uncontrolled infections, pregnancy or lactation were excluded from the study. Clinical symptoms, serum thyroxine, TRAb, thyroid ultrasound and orbital computed tomography formed the basis of the diagnosis. Trizol reagent was used to extract the total RNA, and its quality was then checked on an Agilent 2100 Bioanalyzer. On this clonotype: No antigen is known for it. Here the CDR3 omits its conserved ending phenylalanine or tryptophan, so a read error is the likely source.

The sample taken for sequencing was peripheral blood or thyroid tissue (not recorded which). This receptor was obtained from an adult man with Graves' hyperthyroidism.

The CDR3 loop reads CASTPGTGRSYEQYS. The nucleotides are TGTGCCAGCACCCCCGGGACAGGGCGCTCCTACGAGCAGTACTCC. The chain couples TRBV28 to TRBJ2-7; TRBD1 matches 9 bases in the middle. The germline V end is reduced by 7 bases and the J end by 0 bases; junction bases left unmatched: 7. A total of 15 residues make up the CDR3, ends included. The read is trimmed to its CDR3 DNA, 45 bases read in frame from base 1. CDR1 MDHEN and CDR2 SYDVKM were looked up in the germline V gene.